A selection of T cell receptor beta chains follows, all from one sample in a study of blood T cell repertoires in COVID-19. Assay used: immunoSEQ multiplex PCR; TCRdb lists only in-frame clones, some missing. The profile shows 9,500 to 15,000 clones, roughly nine tenths of them singletons. The specimen sequenced was peripheral blood. These receptors originate from a man aged 65 to 79 with active COVID-19. Both conserved end residues are part of each CDR3. The D gene is left open where the match is weak. The size entry is marked missing in some rows and otherwise reads once, few, many or a size class.

.,TRBJ1-1,.,TRBV12-3/TRBV12-4,TGTGCCAGCAGTTTAGCGACTAACACTGAAGCTTTCTTT,CASSLATNTEAFF
.,TRBJ1-2,few,TRBV2,TGTGCCAGCGGCTACCGGAGTATCTATGGCTACACCTTC,CASGYRSIYGYTF
TRBD2,TRBJ2-7,.,TRBV9,TGTGCCAGCAGCGTGGGGACTAGCGGGGGCGGCGAGCAGTACTTC,CASSVGTSGGGEQYF
.,TRBJ1-2,.,TRBV6-5,TGTGCCAGCAGTCAAAATCGGGTCGGCGGCTACACCTTC,CASSQNRVGGYTF
.,TRBJ2-2,.,TRBV7-9,TGTGCCAGCAGCTTACTGAACACCGGGGAGCTGTTTTTT,CASSLLNTGELFF
.,TRBJ2-1,.,TRBV4-1,TGCGCCAGCAGCCAAGAACAGTCGTCCTACAATGAGCAGTTCTTC,CASSQEQSSYNEQFF
.,TRBJ1-1,.,TRBV27,TGTGCCAGCAGTCTAGGTCGACAGGCGGACACTGAAGCTTTCTTT,CASSLGRQADTEAFF
TRBD1,TRBJ1-6,.,TRBV3-1/TRBV3-2,TGTGCCAGCTCCCTCCGGGACAGTAATTCACCCCTCCACTTT,CASSLRDSNSPLHF
.,TRBJ1-1,.,TRBV18,TGTGCCAGCTCACCAAGCAGGGGTGGTCTTGGGACTGAAGCTTTCTTT,CASSPSRGGLGTEAFF
TRBD1,TRBJ1-1,medium-sized,TRBV24-1,TGTGCCACCAGTGACCAAACAGGGGGCGGCACTGAAGCTTTCTTT,CATSDQTGGGTEAFF
.,TRBJ2-3,.,TRBV7-9,TGTGCCAGCAGCCTGACAGATACGCAGTATTTT,CASSLTDTQYF
TRBD1,TRBJ1-2,.,TRBV27,TGTGCCAGCAGTCTCCTGACAGGGTCCCAAGTTGGCTACACCTTC,CASSLLTGSQVGYTF
TRBD2,TRBJ2-3,.,TRBV4-2,TGTGCCAGCAGCCCGCGGACTAGCGGGGATCACACAGATACGCAGTATTTT,CASSPRTSGDHTDTQYF
TRBD2,TRBJ2-1,.,TRBV3-1/TRBV3-2,TGTGCCAGCAGCTCCGGGACTAACAATGAGCAGTTCTTC,CASSSGTNNEQFF
TRBD1,TRBJ1-2,.,TRBV27,TGTGCCAGCTCTAAAGGAGACAGGGGAGAATATGGCTACACCTTC,CASSKGDRGEYGYTF
.,TRBJ1-6,.,TRBV5-4,TGTGCCAGCAGCTTGGCAGGGCCTAATAATTCACCCCTCCACTTT,CASSLAGPNNSPLHF
.,TRBJ2-7,.,TRBV6-2/TRBV6-3,TGTGCCAGCAGTGTGCTTCGGGAGCAGTACTTC,CASSVLREQYF
.,TRBJ1-1,.,TRBV7-2,TGTGCCAGCAGCGTTGTTATCAACACTGAAGCTTTCTTT,CASSVVINTEAFF
.,TRBJ1-5,.,TRBV6-1,TGTGCCAGCAGTTATTCCGCGGCTCAGCCCCAGCATTTT,CASSYSAAQPQHF
TRBD1,TRBJ2-5,.,TRBV9,TGTGCCAGCAGCGTAAGCCCTGGACAGGACCAAGAGACCCAGTACTTC,CASSVSPGQDQETQYF